This passage covers 14 T cell receptor beta chains from one sample sequenced in a study of tumor and adjacent non-tumor tissue in lung cancer. Three rounds of nested PCR, following a modified ARM-PCR protocol, produced the TCRbeta library. TCRdb used MiXCR to reprocess the multiplex PCR reads, holding one entry per CDR3 protein. The sample has 90,000 to 100,000 distinct CDR3 sequences, 80% seen once. The template was RNA from unsorted bulk tissue. This non-tumor lung sample came from over 3 cm beyond the tumor edge. The source material was distant non-tumor lung tissue. These receptors originate from a man aged 55-75 years with small cell lung cancer.

On this clonotype itself: Just one base apart from a much larger clone, this may be a read error. The chain's CDR3 is CTSSPGGDTQYF. CDR3 nucleotides: TGTACCAGCAGCCCGGGGGGGGATACGCAGTATTTT. The chain is built from TRBV7-3 and TRBJ2-3; 8 bases line up with TRBD2. The CDR3 is 12 amino acids. Germline CDR1 is SGHTA and CDR2 is FQGTGA. Using reference TRBV7-3 and TRBJ2-3 for the parts outside the CDR3, the full variable domain is GAGVSQTPSNKVTEKGKYVELRCDPISGHTALYWYRQSLGQGPEFLIYFQGTGAADDSGLPNDRFFAVRPEGSVSTLKIQRTERGDSAVYLCTSSPGGDTQYFGPGTRLTVL.

Turning to this clonotype: With a much larger clone just one base away, this may be a read error. The chain couples TRBV6-6 to TRBJ1-5; TRBD1 aligns across 7 bases. The CDR3 spans 17 residues. Germline values: CDR1 MNHNY, CDR2 SVGAGI (reference sequence). CDR3: CASSSRQGVNSNQPQQF. In nucleotides, the CDR3 is TGTGCCAGCAGTTCCCGACAGGGAGTGAATAGCAATCAGCCCCAGCAGTTT.

Notes on this clonotype: This may come from a read error, since a much larger clone is one base off. The chain uses TRBV11-1 and TRBJ2-7; D might be TRBD2 (6 bases). Germline V gives CDR1 SGHAT, CDR2 FQDESV (reference sequence). The CDR3 contains 16 residues. This CDR3 reads CASSYLSSGTVYEQHF. The DNA of the CDR3 is TGTGCCAGCAGCTACCTCTCTTCCGGGACTGTGTACGAGCAGCACTTC.

The CDR3, as DNA: TGTGCCACCAGTGACGGGACTAGGGTCAAGCAGTACTTC. Protein: CATSDGTRVKQYF. The chain uses TRBV24-1 and TRBJ2-7; TRBD2 matches 8 bases. The CDR3 spans 13 residues. Germline values: CDR1 KGHDR, CDR2 SFDVKD. The V segment lost 4 bases and the J segment 8 bases; nucleotides outside the gene matches: 6.

The sample holds many counts of this clonotype. CDR3 sequence reads: CAWGGQEVQPQHF. The CDR3 nucleotides read TGTGCCTGGGGAGGACAGGAGGTTCAGCCCCAGCATTTT. The J gene is TRBJ1-5, the V gene TRBV30; 7 nucleotides align to TRBD1. After removal of 5 bases from V and 6 bases from J, the junction contained 7 bases not matched to a gene. This CDR3 is built from 13 residues. Germline V lookup: CDR1 GTSNPN, CDR2 SVGIG (reference sequence). Variable domain in full (rest from reference TRBV30 and TRBJ1-5): SQTIHQWPATLVQPVGSPLSLECTVEGTSNPNLYWYRQAAGRGLQLLFYSVGIGQISSEVPQNLSASRPQDRQFILSSKKLLLSDSGFYLCAWGGQEVQPQHFGDGTRLSIL.

Only one count was recorded for this clonotype. V and J are TRBV15 and TRBJ2-1, with D hard to call. Germline loops: CDR1 LNHNV, CDR2 YYDKDF (reference sequence). This CDR3 contains 13 residues. Between the trimmed V and J ends, which lost 3 bases and 1 base, there was a span of 4 bases. As DNA, the CDR3 is TGTGCCACCAGCAGCGTATCCTACAATGAGCAGTTCTTC. The encoded protein is CATSSVSYNEQFF. Using reference TRBV15 and TRBJ2-1 for the parts outside the CDR3, the full variable domain is DAMVIQNPRYQVTQFGKPVTLSCSQTLNHNVMYWYQQKSSQAPKLLFHYYDKDFNNEADTPDNFQSRRPNTSFCFLDIRSPGLGDTAMYLCATSSVSYNEQFFGPGTRLTVL.

This clonotype was recorded many times. V and J are TRBV5-1 and TRBJ2-3; 8 bases are shared with TRBD2. The germline CDR1 and CDR2 sequences are SGHRS and YFSETQ. CDR3 size: 15 residues. V shed 6 bases and J 6 bases; nucleotides not matched to a gene: 12. CDR3 in amino acids: CASNKRAGDSDTQYF. The DNA for the CDR3 is TGCGCCAGCAACAAGCGAGCGGGAGATAGCGATACGCAGTATTTT.

Turning to this clonotype: A read error is possible here, since a much larger clone lies one base away. V is TRBV5-6 and J is TRBJ2-3; 8 nucleotides align to TRBD1. The CDR3 has 16 amino acids. Germline V lookup: CDR1 SGHDT, CDR2 YYEEEE. CDR3 bases: TGTGCCAGCAGCTTGGAACAGGGGGTGGGCACAGATGCGCAGTATTTT. The encoded protein is CASSLEQGVGTDAQYF.

There are a few counts of this clonotype. This may come from a read error, since a much larger clone is one base off. The J gene is TRBJ1-1, the V gene TRBV12-3 or TRBV12-4; possible D gene TRBD1, 5 bases. The CDR3 covers 13 residues. Trimming removed 10 bases from V and 5 bases from J, with 17 bases in between. CDR3 protein: CANCKEGNTEAFF. In DNA, the CDR3 is TGTGCCAACTGTAAGGAGGGGAATACTGAAGCTTTCTTT.

A remark on this clonotype: With a much larger clone just one base away, this may be a read error. This sequence joins TRBV7-9 and TRBJ2-3; D might be TRBD2 (6 bases). The germline V gene encodes CDR1 SEHNR and CDR2 FQNEAQ (reference sequence). V lost 8 bases and J 9 bases, leaving 18 bases between the germline ends. This CDR3 is built from 13 residues. CDR3 in DNA: TGTGCCAGCCTGTCACTAACGGGAGAGACGCAGTATTTT. Encoded protein: CASLSLTGETQYF.

As concerns this clonotype: Germline is not matched at one junction end, which may reflect a read error. V is TRBV11-1 and J is TRBJ2-1; D unresolved. The germline CDR1 and CDR2 sequences are SGHAT and FQDESV (reference sequence). The CDR3 consists of 15 residues. The CDR3 DNA reads as TGTGCCAGCAGCTTAGAGGTGACGACCTACAATGGGCAGTTCTTC. Its protein product is CASSLEVTTYNGQFF.

Turning to this clonotype: Sequence at one end of the junction differs from germline and may be a read error. The chain carries TRBV12-3 or TRBV12-4 and TRBJ1-4; D gene unclear. This CDR3 spans 14 amino acids. The CDR3 DNA is TGTGCCAGCACCCGGATAGGGTTTAATGAAAAACTATTTTTT. Its protein product is CASTRIGFNEKLFF.

About this clonotype: The junction and the germline gene differ at one end; a read error may be behind it. This chain connects TRBV19 to TRBJ1-5; D is perhaps TRBD1 (5 bases). The CDR3 consists of 15 residues. Germline V gives CDR1 LNHDA, CDR2 SQIVND (reference sequence). The CDR3 sequence is CVSSKRGDGNQPQHF. The CDR3 coding sequence is TGTGTCAGTAGTAAAAGAGGGGATGGCAATCAGCCCCAGCATTTT.

On this clonotype: A much larger clone differs by one base, so this may be a read error. The chain is built from TRBV20-1 and TRBJ2-1; D perhaps matches TRBD2 (6 bases). Germline V CDR1 and CDR2: DFQATT, SNEGSKA (reference sequence). The CDR3 is made up of 15 amino acids. V lost 0 bases and J 7 bases, leaving 16 bases between the germline ends. The CDR3 loop is CSARELARDWNEQFF. In nucleotides, the CDR3 is TGCAGTGCTAGAGAGCTAGCGAGAGATTGGAATGAGCAGTTCTTC.